This entry is about one T cell receptor (beta chain). Its specificity is unknown. The junction differs from germline at one of its ends, possibly a read error. Sample time point: sample taken at primary tumor resection. Tumor, nontumor lung or frozen PBMC supplied whole RNA, sequenced without sorting. The approximately 67 donors had untreated early-stage non-small cell lung cancer. Germline lookup yields CDR1 MNHNY and CDR2 SVGAGI (reference sequence). This CDR3 has 11 amino acids. The data were obtained in a study of spatial heterogeneity in lung cancer. Study context: Mean representation of each unique TCR and UMI combination in the raw reads exceeded 8.5 occurrences.

Study-level findings and limits: Blood carried ubiquitous expanded tumor TCRs more at resection than follow-up.

Every TCR cDNA molecule bore its own unique molecular identifier. TCRdb processed the 5' RACE reads anew with MiXCR; each CDR3 protein has one entry. The table shows tens of thousands of distinct CDR3 sequences, with roughly 6.5% occurring only once. Sequenced here: PBMCs, sampled at surgery. The TCR originated in a female donor with early-stage non-small cell lung cancer. V is TRBV6-6 and J is TRBJ2-7, with no clear D. Here the CDR3 reads CASSNSYEQYF. CDR3 nucleotide sequence: TGTGCCAGCAGTAACTCCTACGAGCAGTACTTC.